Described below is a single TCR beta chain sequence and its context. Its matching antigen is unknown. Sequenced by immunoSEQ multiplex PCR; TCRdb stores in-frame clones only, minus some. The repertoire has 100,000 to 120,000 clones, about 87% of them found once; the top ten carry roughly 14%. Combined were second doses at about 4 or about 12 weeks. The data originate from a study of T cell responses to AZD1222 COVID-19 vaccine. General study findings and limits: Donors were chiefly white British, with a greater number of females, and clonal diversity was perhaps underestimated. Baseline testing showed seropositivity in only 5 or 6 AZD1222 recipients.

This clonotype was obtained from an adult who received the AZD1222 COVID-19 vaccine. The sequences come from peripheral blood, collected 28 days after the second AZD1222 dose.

The DNA for the CDR3 is TGCGCCAGCAGCTTGCACGGGGGCGAGCCTCGGGAGCTGTTTTTT. This translates into CASSLHGGEPRELFF. The chain uses TRBV5-1 and TRBJ2-2; D is perhaps TRBD1 or TRBD2 (6 bases each). Germline V gives CDR1 SGHRS, CDR2 YFSETQ. The CDR3 is 15 residues long. V was clipped by 1 base and J by 9 bases, with 16 bases between them.